The 25 T cell receptor beta chains in this list originate from one sample, sequenced in a study of cytomegalovirus exposure and HLA in healthy donors. The repertoire was sequenced with immunoSEQ multiplex PCR; TCRdb's copy has only in-frame clones and lacks some. Of about 73,000 clones in the sample, 85% to 95% were seen once. Material: PBMCs. Receptors originate from a man aged 18 to 30 in good health and CMV-seronegative.

The CDR3 sequence is CASSFFSPRQGANEKLFF. CDR3 nucleotides: TGTGCCAGCAGTTTCTTTTCACCACGACAGGGAGCTAATGAAAAACTGTTTTTT. The chain links TRBV27 to TRBJ1-4; 7 bases agree with TRBD1. The length of the CDR3 is 18 residues. From germline, CDR1 is MNHEY and CDR2 SMNVEV (reference sequence). Trimming cost V 3 bases and J 3 bases; bases outside gene matches: 13.

The chain employs TRBV7-6 and TRBJ2-3; TRBD2 matches at 8 bases. J was trimmed by 4 bases and V by 5 bases; bases with no gene match: 5. The CDR3 covers 14 residues. CDR1 is SGHVS, CDR2 FNYEAQ, per germline. CDR3 bases: TGTGCCAGCAGCACTACTAGCGGCGCAGATACGCAGTATTTT. It translates to CASSTTSGADTQYF. The whole variable domain, filled in from reference TRBV7-6 and TRBJ2-3, reads GAGVSQSPRYKVTKRGQDVALRCDPISGHVSLYWYRQALGQGPEFLTYFNYEAQQDKSGLPNDRFSAERPEGSISTLTIQRTEQRDSAMYRCASSTTSGADTQYFGPGTRLTVL.

The rearrangement links TRBV7-6 to TRBJ2-5; no firm D call. Germline CDR1 is SGHVS and CDR2 is FNYEAQ. Trimming stripped 2 bases from V and 1 base from J, with 8 bases between. The CDR3 runs to 14 residues. DNA for the CDR3: TGTGCCAGCAGCTTACGGCAGCGCCAAGAGACCCAGTACTTC. This sequence encodes CASSLRQRQETQYF.

The J gene is TRBJ1-5, the V gene TRBV7-2; TRBD1 agrees at 7 bases. Germline CDR1 SGHTA, CDR2 FQGNSA. J gave up 4 bases and V 5 bases, and 8 bases lay outside the gene matches. The CDR3 covers 15 residues. This chain's CDR3 is CASSLLGTENQPQHF. CDR3 nucleotide sequence: TGTGCCAGCAGCCTTCTCGGGACAGAGAATCAGCCCCAGCATTTT.

This chain uses TRBV27 with TRBJ2-2; 10 bases line up with TRBD1. The CDR3 sequence is 13 residues long. Germline CDR1 MNHEY, CDR2 SMNVEV (reference sequence). J was trimmed by 7 bases and V by 7 bases; bases with no gene match: 3. The CDR3 DNA is TGTGCCAGCACGACAGGGGGCCTCGGGGAGCTGTTTTTT. Its protein is CASTTGGLGELFF.

The rearrangement joins TRBV18 to TRBJ1-3; 8 bases align to TRBD1. CDR3 length: 19 residues. Germline assignment: CDR1 KGHSH and CDR2 LQKENI. Germline trimming cut 1 base from V and 4 bases from J; bases unmatched to any gene: 15. Here the CDR3 reads CASSPLESGGNMRGNTIYF. Here the CDR3 DNA reads TGTGCCAGCTCACCACTGGAGTCAGGGGGCAATATGAGAGGAAACACCATATATTTT.

The chain carries TRBV2 and TRBJ2-1; 8 bases are a match to TRBD2. Per germline, CDR1 SNHLY and CDR2 FYNNEI. The trim removed 6 bases at V and 3 bases at J, leaving 7 bases unmatched. The CDR3 length is 15 residues. The CDR3 reads CASRLRGDNYNEQFF. The CDR3 coding sequence is TGTGCCAGCAGACTGCGGGGGGACAACTACAATGAGCAGTTCTTC. Full variable domain (outside the CDR3, taken from reference TRBV2 and TRBJ2-1): EPEVTQTPSHQVTQMGQEVILRCVPISNHLYFYWYRQILGQKVEFLVSFYNNEISEKSEIFDDQFSVERPDGSNFTLKIRSTKLEDSAMYFCASRLRGDNYNEQFFGPGTRLTVL.

This chain uses TRBV6-1 with TRBJ1-2; a weak D match, TRBD1 (6 bases). The V and J ends lost 8 bases and 8 bases respectively, with 12 bases between them. The CDR3 is made up of 11 amino acids. Germline lookup yields CDR1 MNHNS and CDR2 SASEGT. The CDR3 region has the DNA TGTGCCAGCGGCGGGGGCAGGGGCTACACCTTC. Encoded protein: CASGGGRGYTF.

This sequence joins TRBV6-1 and TRBJ2-2; unclear D gene. The length of the CDR3 is 14 residues. Trimming stripped 10 bases from V and 1 base from J, with 13 bases between. Germline CDR1 is MNHNS and CDR2 is SASEGT. The chain's CDR3 is CATPSPGNTGELFF. CDR3 sequence (DNA): TGTGCCACCCCCTCCCCGGGGAACACCGGGGAGCTGTTTTTT.

This clone showed up many times. V gene TRBV6-1 combines with J gene TRBJ1-2; D might be TRBD1 (6 bases). The V gene's germline CDR1 is MNHNS and CDR2 SASEGT. This CDR3 contains 15 residues. The germline V and J ends were trimmed by 3 bases and 8 bases, with 19 bases remaining between them. CDR3 in DNA: TGTGCCAGCAGTGAGAGCACAGGGTTGTTCTACGGCTACACCTTC. This sequence encodes CASSESTGLFYGYTF.

The chain joins TRBV9 to TRBJ1-3; no definite D call. Germline V gene lookup returns CDR1 SGDLS and CDR2 YYNGEE. The germline V and J ends were trimmed by 0 bases and 0 bases, with 10 bases remaining between them. This CDR3 is built from 16 residues. The CDR3 reads CASSVDEAGSGNTIYF. The CDR3 coding sequence is TGTGCCAGCAGCGTAGACGAGGCGGGCTCTGGAAACACCATATATTTT.

The chain is built from TRBV7-9 and TRBJ2-2; D is unclear. The CDR3 has 18 amino acids. Germline-derived CDR1 and CDR2 are SEHNR and FQNEAQ (reference sequence). The V and J ends lost 0 bases and 0 bases respectively, with 14 bases between them. The CDR3 loop reads CASSLAAASSSNTGELFF. The CDR3 nucleotides are TGTGCCAGCAGCTTAGCAGCCGCTAGTAGTTCGAACACCGGGGAGCTGTTTTTT.

The genes are TRBV5-8 and TRBJ1-3, with D unclear. Trimming stripped 2 bases from V and 0 bases from J, with 12 bases between. The CDR3 contains 16 residues. Germline assignment: CDR1 SGHTS and CDR2 YDEGEE. Here the CDR3 reads CASSLPRGNSGNTIYF. DNA of the CDR3: TGTGCCAGCAGCTTACCCCGGGGTAACTCTGGAAACACCATATATTTT.

This sequence joins TRBV10-3 and TRBJ2-7, with 7 bases identical to TRBD1. Trimming at V came to 9 bases and at J to 7 bases, leaving 9 bases not matched to a gene. CDR1 is ENHRY, CDR2 SYGVKD, per germline. The CDR3 loop spans 12 amino acids. CDR3 in amino acids: CAIKGQAEEQYF. The CDR3 nucleotides are TGTGCCATTAAAGGACAGGCGGAAGAGCAGTACTTC.

The rearrangement uses TRBV7-9 and TRBJ1-1; TRBD1 is a possible D gene (5 bases). Germline V gene lookup returns CDR1 SEHNR and CDR2 FQNEAQ (reference sequence). Deletions cut 5 bases from V and 1 base from J, with 17 bases between. The CDR3 has 16 residues. CDR3: CASSHLWGVRNTEAFF. The CDR3 region has the DNA TGTGCCAGCAGCCACTTATGGGGGGTCCGGAACACTGAAGCTTTCTTT.

The CDR3 sequence is CASSPSGQLNTEAFF. The CDR3 bases are TGTGCCAGCTCACCCTCAGGACAGCTAAACACTGAAGCTTTCTTT. The chain couples TRBV18 to TRBJ1-1; TRBD1 might be the D (6 bases). With 3 bases removed from V and 2 bases from J, the gap between germline ends came to 13 bases. The CDR3 covers 15 residues. Germline V lookup: CDR1 KGHSH, CDR2 LQKENI.

The rearrangement joins TRBV29-1 to TRBJ1-1, with D possibly TRBD1 on 5 matching bases. Germline V gene lookup returns CDR1 SQVTM and CDR2 ANQGSEA. The CDR3 is 13 amino acids. Trimming removed 5 bases from V and 4 bases from J, with 14 bases in between. CDR3 in DNA: TGCAGCGTTAACGGCAGGGTGGCCACTGAAGCTTTCTTT. Translation gives CSVNGRVATEAFF.

Only one count was recorded for this clone. The V and J genes are TRBV19 and TRBJ2-3, with D possibly being TRBD1 (6 bases). Germline loops: CDR1 LNHDA, CDR2 SQIVND (reference sequence). This CDR3 spans 18 amino acids. Trimming stripped 4 bases from V and 4 bases from J, with 24 bases between. CDR3 protein: CASSKRLTGTYGPDTQYF. The CDR3 DNA follows: TGTGCCAGTAGTAAACGATTAACCGGGACATACGGGCCAGATACGCAGTATTTT.

V is TRBV5-1 and J is TRBJ1-3, with a weak D call TRBD1 (6 bases). This CDR3 region has 14 residues. Trimming took 1 base from V and 1 from J, leaving 6 bases between them. Germline V gene lookup returns CDR1 SGHRS and CDR2 YFSETQ. The CDR3 is CASSLTGSGNTIYF. The CDR3 DNA reads TGCGCCAGCAGCTTGACAGGGTCTGGAAACACCATATATTTT.

CDR3 DNA: TGTGCCTGGAGTACAGGGGCCTACGAGCAGTACTTC. Protein sequence: CAWSTGAYEQYF. The rearrangement joins TRBV30 to TRBJ2-7, with TRBD1 matching 7 bases. J gave up 2 bases and V 2 bases, and 0 bases lay outside the gene matches. The CDR3 is made up of 12 amino acids. CDR1 and CDR2 (germline): GTSNPN, SVGIG (reference sequence).

This clone occurred once. This chain uses TRBV5-1 with TRBJ1-4; D remains ambiguous. Germline V gives CDR1 SGHRS, CDR2 YFSETQ. CDR3 size: 13 residues. Trimming pared 0 bases from V and 5 bases from J, leaving 5 bases between. This CDR3 reads CASSLGENEKLFF. DNA for the CDR3: TGCGCCAGCAGCTTGGGAGAAAATGAAAAACTGTTTTTT.

The DNA of the CDR3 is TGTGCCAGCAGTGACTCCCCCCTATCGGGGGGCCCGAACACTGAAGCTTTCTTT. Translated: CASSDSPLSGGPNTEAFF. The J gene is TRBJ1-1, the V gene TRBV6-4; tentative D call: TRBD1 (6 bases). V was shortened by 0 bases and J by 1 base, with 18 bases between the two germline ends. Germline lookup yields CDR1 MRHNA and CDR2 SNTAGT. The CDR3 loop spans 18 amino acids.

The rearrangement uses TRBV28 and TRBJ2-7; D might be TRBD1 (5 bases). Germline-derived CDR1 and CDR2 are MDHEN and SYDVKM. The CDR3 is made up of 14 amino acids. The V gene lost 5 bases and the J gene lost 3 bases, with 14 bases spanning the gap. The CDR3 reads CASSSPGIGYEQYF. Here the CDR3 DNA reads TGTGCCAGCAGTAGCCCAGGGATCGGCTACGAGCAGTACTTC.

About this clone: Compared with germline, one end of the junction differs, possibly owing to a read error. Other DNA sequences in the sample encode the same CDR3. J is TRBJ1-1 and V is TRBV27; D remains unclear. The germline CDR1 and CDR2 sequences are MNHEY and SMNVEV (reference sequence). CDR3 length: 14 residues. CDR3: CASSPPGLNTEAFF. In DNA, the CDR3 is TGTGCCAGCAGTCCACCGGGTCTGAACACCGAAGCTTTCTTT.

CDR3 DNA sequence: TGTGCCAGCAGCGTAGGATTTGGAGGGTACCATGAGCAGTTCTTC. Amino acids: CASSVGFGGYHEQFF. The chain joins TRBV9 to TRBJ2-1; D is perhaps TRBD2 (6 bases). This CDR3 comprises 15 residues. V was pared by 0 bases and J by 8 bases, with 15 bases between. The germline gives CDR1 SGDLS, CDR2 YYNGEE.